These T cell receptor beta chains were read from a single sample in a study of cytomegalovirus exposure and HLA in healthy donors. Clones were read by immunoSEQ multiplex PCR, and TCRdb kept only the in-frame ones, dropping some. The data contain about 140,000 clones, approximately 80% of them singletons. The specimen sequenced was PBMCs. These receptors were taken from a male donor in good health and CMV-seropositive. CDR3s include the opening cysteine and the closing phenylalanine or tryptophan. The D gene is left open where the match is weak. Clone size appears in some rows only: once, few, many, or a class for an expanded clone.

d_gene: -
v_gene: TRBV4-2
j_gene: TRBJ2-1
abundance: once
CDR3nt: TGTGCCAGCAGCCAAGGCACGGGAGACTACAATGAGCAGTTCTTC
CDR3aa: CASSQGTGDYNEQFF

d_gene: TRBD1
v_gene: TRBV28
j_gene: TRBJ2-7
abundance: few
CDR3nt: TGTGCCAGCAGTCTGTCGACAGGGACCTACGAGCAGTACTTC
CDR3aa: CASSLSTGTYEQYF

d_gene: -
v_gene: TRBV5-4
j_gene: TRBJ2-7
abundance: -
CDR3nt: TGTGCCAGCAGCTCGTTTGACAGGAACTCCTACGAGCAGTACTTC
CDR3aa: CASSSFDRNSYEQYF

d_gene: -
v_gene: TRBV9
j_gene: TRBJ1-4
abundance: -
CDR3nt: TGTGCCAGCTCCGGTGCAACTAATGAAAAACTGTTTTTT
CDR3aa: CASSGATNEKLFF

d_gene: -
v_gene: TRBV9
j_gene: TRBJ2-1
abundance: -
CDR3nt: TGTGCCAGCAGCCGGAGGCCTTACAATGAGCAGTTCTTC
CDR3aa: CASSRRPYNEQFF

d_gene: -
v_gene: TRBV7-9
j_gene: TRBJ2-5
abundance: -
CDR3nt: TGTGCCAGCAACCCTCCCCGGGAGACCCAGTACTTC
CDR3aa: CASNPPRETQYF

d_gene: -
v_gene: TRBV18
j_gene: TRBJ2-7
abundance: -
CDR3nt: TGTGCCAGCTCACCGACACCTTACGAGCAGTACTTC
CDR3aa: CASSPTPYEQYF

d_gene: TRBD2
v_gene: TRBV10-3
j_gene: TRBJ2-1
abundance: -
CDR3nt: TGTGCCATCAGTGAGTCGGCTAGCGGGAGGGCTTACAATGAGCAGTTCTTC
CDR3aa: CAISESASGRAYNEQFF

d_gene: TRBD2
v_gene: TRBV27
j_gene: TRBJ2-1
abundance: -
CDR3nt: TGTGCCAGCAGTTTATCGGTTAGCGGGTACTACAATGAGCAGTTCTTC
CDR3aa: CASSLSVSGYYNEQFF

d_gene: TRBD1
v_gene: TRBV7-8
j_gene: TRBJ2-7
abundance: few
CDR3nt: TGTGCCAGCAGCTCTCGCCACACAGGGGCCTACGAGCAGTACTTC
CDR3aa: CASSSRHTGAYEQYF

d_gene: -
v_gene: TRBV7-8
j_gene: TRBJ1-2
abundance: once
CDR3nt: TGTGCCAGCAGCGGACCGGGACAAAGAAACTATGGCTACACCTTC
CDR3aa: CASSGPGQRNYGYTF

d_gene: -
v_gene: TRBV6-5
j_gene: TRBJ1-2
abundance: -
CDR3nt: TGTGCCATCCGCGGGCCGTCTAACTATGGCTACCCCTTC
CDR3aa: CAIRGPSNYGYPF

d_gene: -
v_gene: TRBV30
j_gene: TRBJ2-7
abundance: -
CDR3nt: TGTGCCTGGAGTGTACGACACAGCACCTACGAGCAGTACTTC
CDR3aa: CAWSVRHSTYEQYF

d_gene: -
v_gene: TRBV6-1
j_gene: TRBJ2-2
abundance: -
CDR3nt: TGTGCCAGCAGTGAACGTCCGGGACACCAAAACACCGGGGAGCTGTTTTTT
CDR3aa: CASSERPGHQNTGELFF

d_gene: TRBD2
v_gene: TRBV4-1
j_gene: TRBJ2-1
abundance: -
CDR3nt: TGCGCCAGCAGCCAAGACCGGCGTCGGGAGGCGGTTCAGTACAATGAGCAGTTCTTC
CDR3aa: CASSQDRRREAVQYNEQFF

d_gene: TRBD2
v_gene: TRBV28
j_gene: TRBJ2-3
abundance: -
CDR3nt: TGTGCCAGCAGTACACTAGCGGGAGACATAGATACGCAGTATTTT
CDR3aa: CASSTLAGDIDTQYF

d_gene: -
v_gene: TRBV6-5
j_gene: TRBJ1-2
abundance: once
CDR3nt: TGTGCCAGCAGTCCACAGGGAGGGGGGTACTATGGCTACACCTTC
CDR3aa: CASSPQGGGYYGYTF

d_gene: -
v_gene: TRBV6-5
j_gene: TRBJ1-3
abundance: -
CDR3nt: TGTGCCAGCGGGCGGGGGCTGAGAGGAAACACCATATATTTT
CDR3aa: CASGRGLRGNTIYF

d_gene: TRBD2
v_gene: TRBV5-4
j_gene: TRBJ2-5
abundance: -
CDR3nt: TGTGCCAGCAGCTTGACTAGCGGAACCCAAGAGACCCAGTACTTC
CDR3aa: CASSLTSGTQETQYF

d_gene: TRBD2
v_gene: TRBV27
j_gene: TRBJ2-1
abundance: -
CDR3nt: TGTGCCAGCAGTTTTAGGACTAGCGGCAATGAGCAGTTCTTC
CDR3aa: CASSFRTSGNEQFF

d_gene: -
v_gene: TRBV6-5
j_gene: TRBJ1-2
abundance: -
CDR3nt: TGTGCCAGCAGCCTAACCCCTTATGGCTACACCTTC
CDR3aa: CASSLTPYGYTF

d_gene: -
v_gene: TRBV9
j_gene: TRBJ2-7
abundance: once
CDR3nt: TGTGCCAGCGGGGGTACCGGGACTCCGAGCGAGCAGTACTTC
CDR3aa: CASGGTGTPSEQYF